This TCR beta chain was sequenced during a study of blood T cell repertoires in COVID-19. Study summary: There were acute and convalescent COVID-19 samples, and they came from the United States, Italy and Spain. PBMCs, B-cell-depleted T cells, or T cells provided the cDNA or gDNA that made up the material.

As originally analysed: Amplifying reference gene primers gave estimates of nucleated cell counts. Clones were sequenced by immunoSEQ multiplex PCR, and TCRdb holds only the in-frame ones, with some missing. V, J and clone size derive from that table, while D and trimming were established from the DNA sequence. The profile shows approximately 170,000 clones, roughly four fifths of them singletons. This CDR3 region has 14 residues. The ends were cut back, 6 bases at V and 4 bases at J, with 10 bases in the middle. Germline V gene lookup returns CDR1 SEHNR and CDR2 FQNEAQ (reference sequence). The source is a man between 65 and 85 years old who had recovered from COVID-19. The chain has TRBV7-9 and TRBJ1-6; D possibly corresponds to TRBD1 (6 bases). Sequenced input: peripheral blood. CDR3 DNA sequence: TGTGCCAGCAGTACTGGACAGTATAATTCACCCCTCCACTTT. Its protein is CASSTGQYNSPLHF. Supplemented by reference TRBV7-9 and TRBJ1-6, the full variable domain reads DTGVSQNPRHKITKRGQNVTFRCDPISEHNRLYWYRQTLGQGPEFLTYFQNEAQLEKSRLLSDRFSAERPKGSFSTLEIQRTEQGDSAMYLCASSTGQYNSPLHFGNGTRLTVT.